One sample yielded the 15 T cell receptor beta chains listed below, sequenced in a study of cytomegalovirus exposure and HLA in healthy donors. The PCR was carried out with 60 Vbeta primers and 13 Jbeta primers. The table came from immunoSEQ multiplex PCR; TCRdb's copy has only in-frame clones and leaves some out. The top ten hold 2.2% of the sample, which has about 120,000 clones, 81% seen once. Sequenced: PBMCs. These receptors were collected from a woman aged 35 to 49 in good health and CMV-seronegative.

This clone was seen only a few times. The chain combines TRBV6-6 with TRBJ1-1; tentative D call: TRBD1 (5 bases). Germline CDR1 MNHNY, CDR2 SVGAGI (reference sequence). V was shortened by 7 bases and J by 1 base, with 16 bases between the two germline ends. The CDR3 is 15 amino acids. In nucleotides, the CDR3 is TGTGCCAGCATTATCGGTGGACAAAGGAACACTGAAGCTTTCTTT. Its translation: CASIIGGQRNTEAFF.

This clone has a handful of counts. V is TRBV6-6 and J is TRBJ1-2; D is perhaps TRBD1 (5 bases). The germline V gene has CDR1 MNHNY and CDR2 SVGAGI (reference sequence). The CDR3 totals 11 residues. V dropped 6 bases and J dropped 6 bases, with 8 bases sitting between them. Here the CDR3 DNA reads TGTGCCAGCAGGACAGTCAATGGCTACACCTTC. Amino acids: CASRTVNGYTF.

In DNA, the CDR3 is TGTGCCAGCAGCATGACACGGACCGACAGGGGCTGGAACACCGGGGAGCTGTTTTTT. It specifies CASSMTRTDRGWNTGELFF. The rearrangement uses TRBV21-1 and TRBJ2-2; the DNA was not used to check the table's D call, TRBD1. TRBV21-1 is a documented pseudogene. This CDR3 has 19 residues.

The V gene is TRBV18, the J gene TRBJ2-7; weak D call: TRBD2 (7 bases). The V gene's germline CDR1 is KGHSH and CDR2 LQKENI. Between the trimmed V and J ends, which lost 3 bases and 7 bases, there was a span of 19 bases. This CDR3 has 15 amino acids. For the CDR3, the DNA is TGTGCCAGCTCACCCGGGGGCGGGGGACGCAAGGAGCAGTACTTC. As protein: CASSPGGGGRKEQYF.

This chain links TRBV7-2 with TRBJ2-7; D might be TRBD1 (5 bases). There are 13 residues in the CDR3. The V end was cut by 5 bases, the J end by 3 bases, with 11 bases between. Germline assignment: CDR1 SGHTA and CDR2 FQGNSA. The CDR3 is CASSLGARYEQYF. The CDR3 bases are TGTGCCAGCAGCCTAGGGGCTCGCTACGAGCAGTACTTC.

The V call is TRBV29-1, the J call TRBJ2-7, with 9 bases that match TRBD2. The CDR3 totals 12 residues. The germline V gene has CDR1 SQVTM and CDR2 ANQGSEA. V lost 6 bases and J lost 2; bases outside the gene matches: 2. CDR3 DNA sequence: TGCAGCGTGCTAGCGGGAACCTACGAGCAGTACTTC. Protein: CSVLAGTYEQYF.

The gene calls are TRBV7-2 and TRBJ2-1, with a possible D match to TRBD2 (5 bases). The CDR3 sequence is 13 residues long. CDR1 is SGHTA, CDR2 FQGNSA, per germline. The ends were cut back, 5 bases at V and 4 bases at J, with 9 bases in the middle. CDR3 bases: TGTGCCAGCAGCCCCGAGGGATACAATGAGCAGTTCTTC. Amino acids: CASSPEGYNEQFF.

This clone has just a few counts. The chain uses TRBV4-2 and TRBJ2-1; 9 bases line up with TRBD2. The CDR3 totals 16 residues. From germline, CDR1 is LGHNA and CDR2 YNFKEQ. The junction had 10 bases not matched to a gene; V was cut back by 4 bases and J by 6 bases. This CDR3 reads CASSPRLAAISNEQFF. The CDR3 nucleotides read TGTGCCAGCAGCCCAAGACTAGCGGCCATCAGCAATGAGCAGTTCTTC.

The V and J genes are TRBV30 and TRBJ1-6; 7 nucleotides match TRBD1. Germline V gene data show CDR1 as GTSNPN and CDR2 as SVGIG (reference sequence). V lost 2 bases, J lost 5 bases, and 12 bases stayed unmatched. The CDR3 totals 17 residues. This CDR3 reads CAWSFKTGTYNNSPLHF. The CDR3 coding sequence is TGTGCCTGGAGTTTCAAGACAGGGACTTATAATAATTCACCCCTCCACTTT.

This clone is a singleton in its sample. This chain uses TRBV7-9 with TRBJ2-1, with 8 positions matching TRBD1. The junction had 4 bases not matched to a gene; V was cut back by 3 bases and J by 0 bases. The CDR3 length is 16 residues. The germline V gene has CDR1 SEHNR and CDR2 FQNEAQ (reference sequence). The CDR3 reads CASSLTGAFSYNEQFF. CDR3 coding DNA: TGTGCCAGCAGCTTGACAGGGGCCTTCTCCTACAATGAGCAGTTCTTC.

This chain uses TRBV27 with TRBJ2-1; TRBD2 agrees at 7 bases. CDR3 length equals 13 residues. The V and J ends lost 3 bases and 8 bases, in that order; junction bases with no gene match: 4. The germline V gene has CDR1 MNHEY and CDR2 SMNVEV (reference sequence). CDR3 coding DNA: TGTGCCAGCAGTTTGCTGGGGGGGGATGAGCAGTTCTTC. Amino acids: CASSLLGGDEQFF.

The chain links TRBV27 to TRBJ2-3; D is possibly TRBD1 (6 bases). The CDR3 runs 13 residues. CDR1 is MNHEY, CDR2 SMNVEV, per germline (reference sequence). Trimming stripped 5 bases from V and 6 bases from J, with 12 bases between. The DNA for the CDR3 is TGTGCCAGCAGTCGTACTACAGGGGATACGCAGTATTTT. Translating gives CASSRTTGDTQYF.

This chain connects TRBV5-4 to TRBJ2-7, with 8 positions matching TRBD2. The ends lost 4 bases at V and 6 bases at J; junction bases unmatched: 12. The CDR3 runs to 15 residues. Germline V gene data show CDR1 as SGHNT and CDR2 as YYREEE (reference sequence). The CDR3 loop reads CASSPPGTSGREQYF. The CDR3 DNA reads as TGTGCCAGCAGCCCACCCGGGACTAGTGGGCGCGAGCAGTACTTC.

The genes are TRBV4-1 and TRBJ2-7, with 8 bases identical to TRBD1. CDR1 and CDR2 from the germline V gene are MGHRA and YSYEKL. This CDR3 is 15 amino acids long. V was clipped by 0 bases and J by 2 bases; unmatched bases: 3. CDR3 in DNA: TGCGCCAGCAGCCAAGACATCAGGGGGCCCTACGAGCAGTACTTC. Protein sequence: CASSQDIRGPYEQYF.

The chain has TRBV28 and TRBJ2-1; D is possibly TRBD2 (6 bases). Trimming shortened V by 3 bases and J by 8 bases, and 14 bases separated the two germline ends. This CDR3 is 14 amino acids long. CDR1 and CDR2 from the germline V gene are MDHEN and SYDVKM. CDR3 sequence (DNA): TGTGCCAGCAGTTTGACTAGTCGGTACGATGAGCAGTTCTTC. It translates to CASSLTSRYDEQFF. Combining the CDR3 with reference TRBV28 and TRBJ2-1 gives the whole variable domain DVKVTQSSRYLVKRTGEKVFLECVQDMDHENMFWYRQDPGLGLRLIYFSYDVKMKEKGDIPEGYSVSREKKERFSLILESASTNQTSMYLCASSLTSRYDEQFFGPGTRLTVL.